Here is one T cell receptor (beta chain) with its context. In the source study's methods: Reference gene primer amplification gave estimated nucleated cell counts. Clones were sequenced by immunoSEQ multiplex PCR, and TCRdb holds only the in-frame ones, with some missing. The DNA gave D and trimming, while V, J and clone size come from that table. The top ten hold around 18% of the sample, which has about 56,000 clones, 80% to 90% seen once. The germline gives CDR1 KGHSH, CDR2 LQKENI. CDR3 length equals 15 residues. Germline trimming cut 2 bases from V and 0 bases from J; bases unmatched to any gene: 2. The sample belongs to a study of blood T cell repertoires in COVID-19.

Specimen: peripheral blood. This clonotype was obtained from a human donor in a cohort sampled during active COVID-19. V gene TRBV18 combines with J gene TRBJ2-5, with 8 positions matching TRBD2. The CDR3 DNA reads as TGTGCCAGCTCACCAGCTAGCGGGTACCAAGAGACCCAGTACTTC. It is translated as CASSPASGYQETQYF.